These T cell receptor beta chains were read from a single sample in a study of blood T cell repertoires in COVID-19. The table came from immunoSEQ multiplex PCR; TCRdb's copy has only in-frame clones and leaves some out. The sample carries some 200,000 clones, 85% to 90% recorded once. The sequenced sample was peripheral blood. These receptors all stem from a man older than 75 with acute or convalescent COVID-19. CDR3s include the opening cysteine and the closing phenylalanine or tryptophan. A D gene is named only where the DNA matches it firmly. The size entry is marked missing in some rows and otherwise reads once, few, many or a size class.

abundance	d_gene	v_gene	j_gene	CDR3aa	CDR3nt
.	.	TRBV7-2	TRBJ1-6	CASSPGQSYNSPLHF	TGTGCCAGCAGCCCTGGACAGAGTTATAATTCACCCCTCCACTTT
.	TRBD1	TRBV27	TRBJ1-2	CASSFDRVHGYTF	TGTGCCAGCAGTTTCGACAGGGTCCATGGCTACACCTTC
few	.	TRBV7-9	TRBJ2-7	CASSSDGGRHEQYF	TGTGCCAGCAGCTCAGACGGGGGTCGCCACGAGCAGTACTTC
.	.	TRBV7-9	TRBJ2-5	CASSRPGVETQYF	TGTGCCAGCAGCCGGCCCGGGGTGGAGACCCAGTACTTC
.	TRBD2	TRBV6-6	TRBJ2-7	CASRLAGSSYEQYF	TGTGCCAGCAGACTAGCGGGAAGCTCCTACGAGCAGTACTTC
.	.	TRBV30	TRBJ1-2	CAWSVRGGMKANYGYTF	TGTGCCTGGAGTGTACGGGGAGGGATGAAGGCTAACTATGGCTACACCTTC
.	.	TRBV12-3/TRBV12-4	TRBJ1-1	CASSQTAAEAFF	TGTGCCAGCAGCCAGACGGCGGCTGAAGCTTTCTTT
.	.	TRBV18	TRBJ2-5	CASSPGLTETQYF	TGTGCCAGCTCACCAGGGCTGACGGAGACCCAGTACTTC
few	.	TRBV30	TRBJ2-5	CAWSPQPQETQYF	TGTGCCTGGAGTCCACAGCCCCAAGAGACCCAGTACTTC
.	.	TRBV15	TRBJ2-5	CATSRDLQGETQYF	TGTGCCACCAGCAGAGATCTCCAGGGCGAGACCCAGTACTTC
.	TRBD1	TRBV19	TRBJ1-2	CASSIAGTGGNYGYTF	TGTGCCAGTAGTATAGCTGGGACAGGGGGGAACTATGGCTACACCTTC
.	TRBD2	TRBV27	TRBJ2-1	CASSRGLASYNEQFF	TGTGCCAGCAGTCGGGGACTAGCCTCCTACAATGAGCAGTTCTTC
.	.	TRBV3-1/TRBV3-2	TRBJ2-7	CASSQKTSRYEQYF	TGTGCCAGCAGCCAAAAGACTAGTAGGTACGAGCAGTACTTC
.	TRBD2	TRBV30	TRBJ2-1	CAWKSAGVGWQFF	TGTGCCTGGAAGTCAGCGGGAGTAGGTTGGCAGTTCTTC
.	.	TRBV18	TRBJ1-5	CASSPQNRVSNQPQHF	TGTGCCAGCTCACCACAGAACAGGGTTAGCAATCAGCCCCAGCATTTT
.	.	TRBV3-1/TRBV3-2	TRBJ2-3	CASGRADTQYF	TGTGCCAGCGGCAGGGCAGATACGCAGTATTTT
.	TRBD2	TRBV7-2	TRBJ2-2	CASSSSGLAGGAGELFF	TGTGCCAGCAGCTCCTCTGGGCTAGCGGGAGGAGCCGGGGAGCTGTTTTTT
.	.	TRBV11-3	TRBJ2-6	CASSLGQSGANVLTF	TGTGCCAGCAGCTTAGGGCAGTCTGGGGCCAACGTCCTGACTTTC
once	.	TRBV18	TRBJ2-3	CASSPASGSDTQYF	TGTGCCAGCTCACCAGCCAGCGGGTCAGATACGCAGTATTTT
.	.	TRBV10-2	TRBJ2-2	CASSDLRTNTGELFF	TGCGCCAGCAGTGACTTGCGGACGAACACCGGGGAGCTGTTTTTT
once	.	TRBV27	TRBJ2-7	CATSDNSYEQYF	TGTGCCACTTCGGACAATTCCTACGAGCAGTACTTC
.	.	TRBV5-1	TRBJ1-1	CASSLNSPNTEAFF	TGCGCCAGCAGCTTGAACAGCCCAAACACTGAAGCTTTCTTT
.	.	TRBV4-1	TRBJ1-3	CASSRGGPGNTIYF	TGCGCCAGCAGCAGGGGGGGACCTGGAAACACCATATATTTT
.	TRBD2	TRBV3-1/TRBV3-2	TRBJ2-2	CASSLAGGATGELFF	TGTGCCAGCAGCCTAGCGGGAGGGGCCACCGGGGAGCTGTTTTTT
.	TRBD2	TRBV18	TRBJ2-3	CASSPSGRAIDTQYF	TGTGCCAGCTCACCAAGCGGGAGGGCCATAGATACGCAGTATTTT